The 7 T cell receptor beta chains below all came from one sample that was sequenced in a study of cytomegalovirus exposure and HLA in healthy donors. It was with 60 Vbeta and 13 Jbeta primers that the PCR ran. The method was immunoSEQ multiplex PCR; TCRdb's version includes in-frame clones alone and lacks a portion of them. The sample has around 180,000 clones; roughly 80% are singletons. The sequencing sample was made of PBMCs. These receptors all come from a man aged 30 to 39 in good health and CMV-seropositive.

The chain employs TRBV5-1 and TRBJ2-3, with TRBD2 identical over 13 bases. Germline trimming cut 4 bases from V and 0 bases from J; bases unmatched to any gene: 8. The germline CDR1 and CDR2 sequences are SGHRS and YFSETQ. This CDR3 has 18 residues. The CDR3 DNA sequence: TGCGCCAGCAGCCCCGGACTAGCGGGGGTCTCTAGCACAGATACGCAGTATTTT. It encodes CASSPGLAGVSSTDTQYF.

A few counts support this clone. The CDR3 loop is CASSSPEGLQETQYF. The CDR3 DNA reads TGTGCCAGCAGTTCCCCAGAGGGCCTCCAAGAGACCCAGTACTTC. The chain has TRBV28 and TRBJ2-5, with a weak D call TRBD2 (5 bases). Germline V gene sequence: CDR1 MDHEN, CDR2 SYDVKM. This CDR3 has 15 amino acids. Deletions cut 4 bases from V and 1 base from J, with 13 bases between.

This clone has only one observation. The chain carries TRBV14 and TRBJ2-1; perhaps TRBD2 as D (5 bases). The germline V gene encodes CDR1 SGHDN and CDR2 FVKESK. V was pared by 2 bases and J by 5 bases, with 13 bases between. CDR3 length equals 15 residues. CDR3 DNA: TGTGCCAGCAGCCAATGGGAGTGGTCCGACAATGAGCAGTTCTTC. It is translated as CASSQWEWSDNEQFF. Full variable domain (remainder filled in from reference TRBV14 and TRBJ2-1): EAGVTQFPSHSVIEKGQTVTLRCDPISGHDNLYWYRRVMGKEIKFLLHFVKESKQDESGMPNNRFLAERTGGTYSTLKVQPAELEDSGVYFCASSQWEWSDNEQFFGPGTRLTVL.

The V and J genes are TRBV28 and TRBJ1-1, with D hard to call. V was clipped by 5 bases and J by 1 base, with 14 bases between them. The CDR3 covers 15 residues. Germline CDR1 MDHEN, CDR2 SYDVKM. CDR3 region: CASSPQITENTEAFF. The CDR3 DNA reads as TGTGCCAGCAGTCCCCAAATCACTGAGAACACTGAAGCTTTCTTT.

The CDR3 sequence is CASSLGRAGNTIYF. Written as DNA, the CDR3 is TGTGCCAGCAGTTTGGGGAGGGCAGGAAACACCATATATTTT. This chain links TRBV27 with TRBJ1-3; D gene ambiguous. Trimming stripped 3 bases from V and 4 bases from J, with 10 bases between. The CDR3 contains 14 residues. Germline lookup yields CDR1 MNHEY and CDR2 SMNVEV (reference sequence).

The chain carries TRBV9 and TRBJ2-2, with D tentatively TRBD2 (6 bases). The germline gives CDR1 SGDLS, CDR2 YYNGEE. The ends were cut back, 0 bases at V and 2 bases at J, with 11 bases in the middle. This CDR3 spans 16 amino acids. CDR3 sequence: CASSVAGTPNTGELFF. The CDR3 DNA sequence: TGTGCCAGCAGCGTAGCTGGGACTCCAAACACCGGGGAGCTGTTTTTT.

The gene calls are TRBV4-1 and TRBJ2-1; 8 bases are shared with TRBD2. The CDR3 runs 16 residues. The germline gives CDR1 MGHRA, CDR2 YSYEKL. The V gene end was trimmed by 5 bases and the J gene end by 4 bases; junction bases not matched to a gene: 10. CDR3 loop: CASSLSRGGTYNEQFF. CDR3 bases: TGCGCCAGCAGCTTAAGTCGGGGGGGAACTTACAATGAGCAGTTCTTC.